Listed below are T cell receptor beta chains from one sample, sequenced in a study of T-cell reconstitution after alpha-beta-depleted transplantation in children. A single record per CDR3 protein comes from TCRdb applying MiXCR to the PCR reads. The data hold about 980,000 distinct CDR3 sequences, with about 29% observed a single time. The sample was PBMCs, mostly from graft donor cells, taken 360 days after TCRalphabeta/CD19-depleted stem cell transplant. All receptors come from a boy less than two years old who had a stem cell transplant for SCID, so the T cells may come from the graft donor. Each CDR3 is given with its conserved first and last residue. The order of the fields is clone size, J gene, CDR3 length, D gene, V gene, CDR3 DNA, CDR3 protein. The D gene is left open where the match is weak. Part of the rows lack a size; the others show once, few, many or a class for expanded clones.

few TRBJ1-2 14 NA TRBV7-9 TGTGCCAGCAGCTCACGGACAGAGAACTATGGCTACACCTTC CASSSRTENYGYTF
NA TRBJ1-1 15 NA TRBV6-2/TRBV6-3 TGTGCCAGCAGTTACTCGATTCGCCGGGGCACTGAAGCTTTCTTT CASSYSIRRGTEAFF
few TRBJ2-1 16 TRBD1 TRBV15 TGTGCCACCAGCACAGTCACAAACAGGGGAATCAATGAGCAGTTCTTC CATSTVTNRGINEQFF
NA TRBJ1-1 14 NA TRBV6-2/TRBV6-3 TGTGCCAGCAGTTACTACCTAGGGAACACTGAAGCTTTCTTT CASSYYLGNTEAFF
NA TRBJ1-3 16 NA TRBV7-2 TGTGCCAGCAGCTTAACGAAGCCCAGCTCTGGAAACACCATATATTTT CASSLTKPSSGNTIYF
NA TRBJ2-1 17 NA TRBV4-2 TGTGCCAGCAGCCAAGATAGGGGGGGGCCCGGGTACAATGAGCAGTTCTTC CASSQDRGGPGYNEQFF
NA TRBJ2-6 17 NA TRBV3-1 TGTGCCAGCATCCATTCCCCCAGGATATCTGGGGCCAACGTCCTGACTTTC CASIHSPRISGANVLTF
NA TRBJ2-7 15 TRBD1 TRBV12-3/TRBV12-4 TGTGCCAGCACCTTTAGAACAGGGGGCCCCTACGAGCAGTACTTC CASTFRTGGPYEQYF
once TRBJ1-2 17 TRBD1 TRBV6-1 TGTGCCAGCAGTGAAGCCGGGACAGGGGATCTAGGCTATGGCTACACCTTC CASSEAGTGDLGYGYTF
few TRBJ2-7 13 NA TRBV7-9 TGTGCCAGCATCTCCCCCCTCAGGAGCGAGCAGTACTTC CASISPLRSEQYF
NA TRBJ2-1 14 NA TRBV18 TGTGCCAGCACACGGCCTGGTCCATACAATGAGCAGTTCTTC CASTRPGPYNEQFF
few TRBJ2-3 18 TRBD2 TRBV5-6 TGTGCCAGCAGCGACCGACTAGCGGGGGACCTTTTAACAGATACGCAGTATTTT CASSDRLAGDLLTDTQYF
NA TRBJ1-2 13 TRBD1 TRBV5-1 TGCGCCAGCAGCTCCGACAGGGGCCGGAGCTACACCTTC CASSSDRGRSYTF
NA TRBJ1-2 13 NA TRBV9 TGTGCCAGCAGCGCCAAACAGGGAAGCGGCTACACCTTC CASSAKQGSGYTF
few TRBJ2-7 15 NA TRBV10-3 TGTGCCATCAGTGCGGGGCCCCGGGGCTCCTACGAGCAGTACTTC CAISAGPRGSYEQYF
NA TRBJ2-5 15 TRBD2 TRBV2 TGTGCCAGCAGTGTGGGAGGGGCGATCGGAAAGACCCAGTACTTC CASSVGGAIGKTQYF